The 10 T cell receptor beta chains reported below all come from one sample, sequenced in a study of blood T cell repertoires in COVID-19. Profiling relied on immunoSEQ multiplex PCR, and the TCRdb table lists in-frame clones only, not all of them. Of roughly 160,000 clones detected, 90% to 95% appear once; the ten largest clones hold 0.45% to 0.65%. Material for sequencing was peripheral blood. These receptors originate from a man aged 45-65 years with acute or convalescent COVID-19.

V is TRBV18 and J is TRBJ1-5, with 8 positions matching TRBD1. V shed 2 bases, J shed 5 bases, and the junction held 8 bases outside the gene matches. Germline-derived CDR1 and CDR2 are KGHSH and LQKENI. CDR3 length: 16 residues. The CDR3 DNA reads as TGTGCCAGCTCACCAACCGGGACAGGAGGATATCAGCCCCAGCATTTT. Amino acids: CASSPTGTGGYQPQHF.

The chain has TRBV5-8 and TRBJ1-5, with 11 bases fitting TRBD1. Germline V gives CDR1 SGHTS, CDR2 YDEGEE. V shed 1 base, J shed 8 bases, and the junction held 8 bases outside the gene matches. The CDR3 covers 16 residues. The CDR3 nucleotides are TGTGCCAGCAGCTTGAGGACAGGGGGCCCTCCCAAGCCCCAGCATTTT. This codes for CASSLRTGGPPKPQHF.

This sequence joins TRBV28 and TRBJ2-2; D remains unclear. This CDR3 has 13 amino acids. Trimming stripped 7 bases from V and 6 bases from J, with 12 bases between. The germline gives CDR1 MDHEN, CDR2 SYDVKM. CDR3 coding DNA: TGTGCCAGCACTCGGTCCTTTGCCGGGGAGCTGTTTTTT. Amino acid sequence: CASTRSFAGELFF.

The V gene is TRBV5-1, the J gene TRBJ2-1, with D possibly being TRBD1 (6 bases). The V gene's germline CDR1 is SGHRS and CDR2 YFSETQ. This CDR3 has 14 residues. Trimming shortened V by 6 bases and J by 2 bases, and 12 bases separated the two germline ends. DNA for the CDR3: TGCGCCAGCACCTACAGGGTCCCCTACAATGAGCAGTTCTTC. As protein: CASTYRVPYNEQFF.

V is TRBV5-1 and J is TRBJ2-3; 10 bases align to TRBD2. The CDR3 is made up of 18 amino acids. Looked up from germline, CDR1 is SGHRS and CDR2 is YFSETQ. The ends lost 0 bases at V and 0 bases at J; junction bases unmatched: 7. This CDR3 reads CASSLATSGISSTDTQYF. The DNA of the CDR3 is TGCGCCAGCAGCTTGGCAACTAGCGGGATATCTAGCACAGATACGCAGTATTTT.

The CDR3 loop reads CASSLASGSRHEQFF. The DNA for the CDR3 is TGCGCCAGCAGCTTAGCTAGCGGGAGTAGACATGAGCAGTTCTTC. This rearrangement joins TRBV5-1 to TRBJ2-1; 10 bases line up with TRBD2. The trim removed 2 bases at V and 8 bases at J, leaving 7 bases unmatched. Germline lookup yields CDR1 SGHRS and CDR2 YFSETQ. CDR3 length equals 15 residues.

The chain is built from TRBV28 and TRBJ2-6; no clear D. Germline V lookup: CDR1 MDHEN, CDR2 SYDVKM. Trimming removed 5 bases from V and 0 bases from J, with 8 bases in between. The CDR3 spans 15 residues. This CDR3 reads CASSNPGSGANVLTF. The CDR3 region has the DNA TGTGCCAGCAGTAACCCCGGCTCTGGGGCCAACGTCCTGACTTTC.

V gene TRBV11-3 combines with J gene TRBJ1-1, with D perhaps TRBD1 (5 bases). Germline V gene lookup returns CDR1 SGHNT and CDR2 YENEEA. CDR3 length equals 13 residues. V gave up 1 base and J gave up 3 bases, with 6 bases separating them. The DNA of the CDR3 is TGTGCCAGCAGCTTAGGACAGCACACTGAAGCTTTCTTT. Its translation is CASSLGQHTEAFF.

The chain links TRBV5-1 to TRBJ2-5; 8 bases agree with TRBD2. The J segment lost 1 base and the V segment lost 4 bases, leaving 6 bases of the junction unmatched. Germline-derived CDR1 and CDR2 are SGHRS and YFSETQ. The CDR3 is made up of 15 amino acids. The CDR3 reads CASSPAGVIQETQYF. The CDR3 nucleotides are TGCGCCAGCAGCCCAGCGGGGGTGATCCAAGAGACCCAGTACTTC.

This clone was observed once. The V and J genes are TRBV27 and TRBJ1-1, with 8 nucleotides matching TRBD1. The junction had 6 bases not matched to a gene; V was cut back by 5 bases and J by 1 base. The CDR3 extends over 15 amino acids. Germline CDR1 reads MNHEY; CDR2 reads SMNVEV (reference sequence). The CDR3 spells CASSTPTGENTEAFF. For the CDR3, the DNA is TGTGCCAGCAGTACCCCGACAGGGGAGAACACTGAAGCTTTCTTT.